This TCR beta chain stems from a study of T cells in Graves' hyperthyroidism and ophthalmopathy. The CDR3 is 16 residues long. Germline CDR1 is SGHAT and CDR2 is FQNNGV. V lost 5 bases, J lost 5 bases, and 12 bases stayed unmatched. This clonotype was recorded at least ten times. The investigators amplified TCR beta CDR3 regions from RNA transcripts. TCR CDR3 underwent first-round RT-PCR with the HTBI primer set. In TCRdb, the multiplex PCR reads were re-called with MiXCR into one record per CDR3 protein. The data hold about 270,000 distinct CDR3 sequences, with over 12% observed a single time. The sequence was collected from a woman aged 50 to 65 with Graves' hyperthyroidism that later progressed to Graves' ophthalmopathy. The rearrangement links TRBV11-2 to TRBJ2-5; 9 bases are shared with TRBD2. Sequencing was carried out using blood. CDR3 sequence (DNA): TGTGCCAGCAGCCTATATAGCGGGAGCGGGGTGGAGACCCAGTACTTC. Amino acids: CASSLYSGSGVETQYF. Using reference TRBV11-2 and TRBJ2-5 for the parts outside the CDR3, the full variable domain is EAGVAQSPRYKIIEKRQSVAFWCNPISGHATLYWYQQILGQGPKLLIQFQNNGVVDDSQLPKDRFSAERLKGVDSTLKIQPAKLEDSAVYLCASSLYSGSGVETQYFGPGTRLLVL.